This T cell receptor beta chain was documented in a study of T cell responses to AZD1222 COVID-19 vaccine. Study-level information: Whether given at about 4 or about 12 weeks, second doses were pooled.

Clones were read by immunoSEQ multiplex PCR, and TCRdb kept only the in-frame ones, dropping some. The table shows roughly 110,000 clones, with 89% occurring only once. Whole-study results and caveats: Researchers report vaccine-associated CD4 TCRs spanning spike, with dominance at 160-218 and 743-854.

Germline-derived CDR1 and CDR2 are MGHRA and YSYEKL. J was trimmed by 11 bases and V by 3 bases; bases with no gene match: 9. CDR3 length: 15 amino acids. Of note for this clone: The antigen remains undetermined.

J is TRBJ2-3 and V is TRBV4-1; 12 nucleotides line up with TRBD2. Sequencing used peripheral blood, obtained on day 0 of AZD1222 vaccination. The TCR comes from an adult in good health. The CDR3, as DNA: TGCGCCAGCAGCCAGGCTAGCGGGAGGGCATATGGGCAGTATTTT. It codes for CASSQASGRAYGQYF.